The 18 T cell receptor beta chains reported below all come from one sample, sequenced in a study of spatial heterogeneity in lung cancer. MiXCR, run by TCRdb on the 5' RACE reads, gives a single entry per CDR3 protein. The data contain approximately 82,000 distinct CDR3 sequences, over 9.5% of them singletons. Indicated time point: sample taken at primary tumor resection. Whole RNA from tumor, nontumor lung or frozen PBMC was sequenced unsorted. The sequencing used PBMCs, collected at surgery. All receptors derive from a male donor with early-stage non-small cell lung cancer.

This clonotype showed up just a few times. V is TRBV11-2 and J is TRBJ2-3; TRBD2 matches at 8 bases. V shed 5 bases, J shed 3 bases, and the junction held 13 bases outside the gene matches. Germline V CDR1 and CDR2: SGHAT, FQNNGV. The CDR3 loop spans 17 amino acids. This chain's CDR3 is CASSLRGSGSGTDTQYF. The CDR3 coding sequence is TGTGCCAGCAGCCTTCGTGGGAGCGGGAGCGGTACAGATACGCAGTATTTT.

The CDR3 DNA reads TGCAGCGTCTGGACAGGTGGGATCTATGGCTACACCTTC. This gives the protein CSVWTGGIYGYTF. The J gene is TRBJ1-2, the V gene TRBV29-1, with 7 bases matching TRBD1. The CDR3 has 13 amino acids. The germline V gene has CDR1 SQVTM and CDR2 ANQGSEA. Trimming removed 6 bases from V and 4 bases from J; junction bases left unmatched: 8.

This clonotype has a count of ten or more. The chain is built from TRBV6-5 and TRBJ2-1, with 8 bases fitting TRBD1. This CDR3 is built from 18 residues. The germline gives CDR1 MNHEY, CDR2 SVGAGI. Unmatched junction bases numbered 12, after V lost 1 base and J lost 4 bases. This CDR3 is CASSYWDLTGAGYNEQFF. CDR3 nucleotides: TGTGCCAGCAGTTACTGGGACCTGACAGGGGCAGGTTACAATGAGCAGTTCTTC.

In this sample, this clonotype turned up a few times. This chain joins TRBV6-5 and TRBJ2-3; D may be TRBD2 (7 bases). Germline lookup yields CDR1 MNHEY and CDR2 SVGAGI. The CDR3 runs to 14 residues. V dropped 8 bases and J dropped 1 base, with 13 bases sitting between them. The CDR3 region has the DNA TGTGCCAGCCGGGGGGCCATCGGCACAGATACGCAGTATTTT. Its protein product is CASRGAIGTDTQYF.

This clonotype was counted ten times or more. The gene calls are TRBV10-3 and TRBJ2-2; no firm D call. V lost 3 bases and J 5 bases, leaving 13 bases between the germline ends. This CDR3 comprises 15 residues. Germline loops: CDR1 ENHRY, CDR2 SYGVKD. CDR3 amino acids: CAISDGLLRTGELFF. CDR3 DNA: TGTGCCATCAGTGACGGCCTTCTAAGGACCGGGGAGCTGTTTTTT.

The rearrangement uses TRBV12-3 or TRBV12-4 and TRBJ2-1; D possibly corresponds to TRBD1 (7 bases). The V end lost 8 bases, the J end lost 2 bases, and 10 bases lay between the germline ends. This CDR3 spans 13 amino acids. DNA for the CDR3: TGTGCCAGCGCAGGGGGGCCCTACAATGAGCAGTTCTTC. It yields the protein CASAGGPYNEQFF.

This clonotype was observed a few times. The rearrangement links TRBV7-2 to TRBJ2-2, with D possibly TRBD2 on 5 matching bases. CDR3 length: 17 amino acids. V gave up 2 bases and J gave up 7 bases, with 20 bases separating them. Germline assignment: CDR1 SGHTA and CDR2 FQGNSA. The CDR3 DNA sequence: TGTGCCAGCAGCTTAAAAACAGCGGTGCTAAGCGGCGGGGAGCTGTTTTTT. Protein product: CASSLKTAVLSGGELFF.

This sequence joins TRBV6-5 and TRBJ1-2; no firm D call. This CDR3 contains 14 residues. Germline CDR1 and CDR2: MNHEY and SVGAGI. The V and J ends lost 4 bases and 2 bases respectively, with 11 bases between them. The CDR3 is CASSFSGSNYGYTF. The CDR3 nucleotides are TGTGCCAGCAGTTTCTCCGGGTCCAACTATGGCTACACCTTC.

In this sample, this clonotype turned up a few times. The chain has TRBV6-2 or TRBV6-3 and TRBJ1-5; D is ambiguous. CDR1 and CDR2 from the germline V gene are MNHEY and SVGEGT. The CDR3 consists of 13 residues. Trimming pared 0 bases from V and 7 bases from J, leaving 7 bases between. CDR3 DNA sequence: TGTGCCAGCAGTTACTCCTCGAAGCAGCCCCAGCATTTT. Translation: CASSYSSKQPQHF.

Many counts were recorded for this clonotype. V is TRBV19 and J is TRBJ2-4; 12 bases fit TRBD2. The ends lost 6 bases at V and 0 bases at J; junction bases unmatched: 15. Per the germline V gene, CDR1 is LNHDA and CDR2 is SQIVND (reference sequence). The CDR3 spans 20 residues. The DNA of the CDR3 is TGTGCCAGTAGCGCAACCCTAGCGGGAGGGCCCGGACAAGCCAAAAACATTCAGTACTTC. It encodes CASSATLAGGPGQAKNIQYF. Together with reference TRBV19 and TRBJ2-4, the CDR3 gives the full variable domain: DGGITQSPKYLFRKEGQNVTLSCEQNLNHDAMYWYRQDPGQGLRLIYYSQIVNDFQKGDIAEGYSVSREKKESFPLTVTSAQKNPTAFYLCASSATLAGGPGQAKNIQYFGAGTRLSVL.

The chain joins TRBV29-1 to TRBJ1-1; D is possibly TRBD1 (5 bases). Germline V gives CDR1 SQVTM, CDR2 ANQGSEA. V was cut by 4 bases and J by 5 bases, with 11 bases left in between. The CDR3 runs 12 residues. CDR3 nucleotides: TGCAGCGTTGCTTTAGAGGGGACTGAAGCTTTCTTT. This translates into CSVALEGTEAFF.

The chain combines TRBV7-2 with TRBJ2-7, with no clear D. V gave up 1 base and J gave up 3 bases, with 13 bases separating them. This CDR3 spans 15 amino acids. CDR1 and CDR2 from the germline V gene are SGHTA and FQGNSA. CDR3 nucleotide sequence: TGTGCCAGCAGCTTAGGCCCTTCGGCCTACTACGAGCAGTACTTC. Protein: CASSLGPSAYYEQYF.

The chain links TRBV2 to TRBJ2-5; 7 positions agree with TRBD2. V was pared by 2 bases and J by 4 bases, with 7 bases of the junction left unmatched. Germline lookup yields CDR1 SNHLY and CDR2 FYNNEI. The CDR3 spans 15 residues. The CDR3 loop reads CASSEWRELGETQYF. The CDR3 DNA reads TGTGCCAGCAGTGAATGGCGGGAGTTAGGAGAGACCCAGTACTTC. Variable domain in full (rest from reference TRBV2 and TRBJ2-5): EPEVTQTPSHQVTQMGQEVILRCVPISNHLYFYWYRQILGQKVEFLVSFYNNEISEKSEIFDDQFSVERPDGSNFTLKIRSTKLEDSAMYFCASSEWRELGETQYFGPGTRLLVL.

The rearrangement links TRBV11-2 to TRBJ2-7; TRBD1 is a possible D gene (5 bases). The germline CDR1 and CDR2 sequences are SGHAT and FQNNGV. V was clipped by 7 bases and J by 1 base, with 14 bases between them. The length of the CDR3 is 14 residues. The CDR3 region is CASTPEQGSYEQYF. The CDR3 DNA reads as TGTGCCAGCACCCCCGAGCAGGGATCCTACGAGCAGTACTTC.

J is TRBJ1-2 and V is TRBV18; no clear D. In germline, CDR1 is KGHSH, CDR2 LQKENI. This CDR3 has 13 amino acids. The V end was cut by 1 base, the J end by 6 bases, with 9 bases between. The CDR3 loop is CASSPQSENGYTF. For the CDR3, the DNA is TGTGCCAGCTCACCACAAAGTGAGAATGGCTACACCTTC.

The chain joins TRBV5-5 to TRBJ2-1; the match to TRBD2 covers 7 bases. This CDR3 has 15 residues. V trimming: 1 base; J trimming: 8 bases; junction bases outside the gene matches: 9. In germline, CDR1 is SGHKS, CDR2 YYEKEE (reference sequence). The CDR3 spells CASSLQGGFIHEQFF. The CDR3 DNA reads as TGTGCCAGCAGCTTGCAGGGAGGGTTTATCCATGAGCAGTTCTTC.

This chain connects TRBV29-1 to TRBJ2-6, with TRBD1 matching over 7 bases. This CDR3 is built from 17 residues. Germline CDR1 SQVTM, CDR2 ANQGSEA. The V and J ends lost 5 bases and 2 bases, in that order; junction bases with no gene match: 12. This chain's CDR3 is CSVPARGQGAGANVLTF. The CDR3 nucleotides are TGCAGCGTTCCTGCCCGGGGTCAGGGGGCTGGGGCCAACGTCCTGACTTTC.

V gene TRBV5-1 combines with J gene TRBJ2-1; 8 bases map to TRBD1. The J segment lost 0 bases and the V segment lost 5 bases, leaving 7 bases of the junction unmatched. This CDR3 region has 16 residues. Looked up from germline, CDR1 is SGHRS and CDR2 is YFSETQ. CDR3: CASSSYRGISYNEQFF. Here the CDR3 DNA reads TGCGCCAGCAGTTCATACAGGGGGATCTCCTACAATGAGCAGTTCTTC. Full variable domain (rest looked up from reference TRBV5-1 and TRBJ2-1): KAGVTQTPRYLIKTRGQQVTLSCSPISGHRSVSWYQQTPGQGLQFLFEYFSETQRNKGNFPGRFSGRQFSNSRSEMNVSTLELGDSALYLCASSSYRGISYNEQFFGPGTRLTVL.